This passage covers 25 T cell receptor beta chains from one sample sequenced in a study of CD8 T cells in Susac syndrome. It was with random hexamers that 0.5 to 1 ug RNA was reverse transcribed. TCRdb itself ran the immunoSEQ multiplex PCR reads through MiXCR, one entry per CDR3 protein. Counted here are about 160,000 distinct CDR3 sequences, roughly 94% occurring once; the ten biggest clones make up 0.08%. Material: CD4+ T cells from PBMCs. Receptors were obtained from a human donor in good health.

This chain connects TRBV12-5 to TRBJ1-3, with D unclear. This CDR3 has 12 amino acids. The germline gives CDR1 LGHNT, CDR2 FRNRAP. Trimming stripped 10 bases from V and 0 bases from J, with 7 bases between. The CDR3 protein is CAKGGSGNTIYF. CDR3 DNA sequence: TGTGCTAAGGGAGGCTCTGGAAACACCATATATTTT. Variable domain in full (rest from reference TRBV12-5 and TRBJ1-3): DARVTQTPRHKVTEMGQEVTMRCQPILGHNTVFWYRQTMMQGLELLAYFRNRAPLDDSGMPKDRFSAEMPDATLATLKIQPSEPRDSAVYFCAKGGSGNTIYFGEGSWLTVV.

The V and J genes are TRBV4-2 and TRBJ2-3, with D unresolved. The CDR3 has 18 amino acids. Trimming removed 2 bases at V and 3 bases at J, with 21 bases between. Germline CDR1 and CDR2: LGHNA and YNFKEQ. The CDR3 DNA reads as TGTGCCAGCAGCCAAACCCCCAGCGCTGGGTTCGAGACAGATACGCAGTATTTT. Protein: CASSQTPSAGFETDTQYF.

The CDR3 DNA is TGTGCCAGCAGTGAGATGAAAGGACTAGCGGGGCGTTACTCTGGGGCCAACGTCCTGACTTTC. Protein product: CASSEMKGLAGRYSGANVLTF. The chain carries TRBV2 and TRBJ2-6, with 12 bases lining up with TRBD2. Germline assignment: CDR1 SNHLY and CDR2 FYNNEI. V lost 3 bases and J lost 0; bases outside the gene matches: 12. The CDR3 totals 21 residues.

V usage is TRBV18 and J usage is TRBJ2-7, with 11 nucleotides matching TRBD2. Germline CDR1 and CDR2: KGHSH and LQKENI. V lost 2 bases and J lost 7; bases outside the gene matches: 4. This CDR3 region has 14 residues. This CDR3 is CASSPRGLAGEQYF. The DNA for the CDR3 is TGTGCCAGCTCACCAAGAGGACTAGCGGGTGAGCAGTACTTC. The full variable domain, with the rest looked up from reference TRBV18 and TRBJ2-7, is NAGVMQNPRHLVRRRGQEARLRCSPMKGHSHVYWYRQLPEEGLKFMVYLQKENIIDESGMPKERFSAEFPKEGPSILRIQQVVRGDSAAYFCASSPRGLAGEQYFGPGTRLTVT.

This chain links TRBV18 with TRBJ2-4; 7 bases align to TRBD1. J gave up 3 bases and V 2 bases, and 4 bases lay outside the gene matches. CDR3 size: 15 residues. Germline V gene data show CDR1 as KGHSH and CDR2 as LQKENI. The CDR3 loop reads CASSPGAGGKNIQYF. As DNA, the CDR3 is TGTGCCAGCTCACCAGGGGCAGGGGGCAAAAACATTCAGTACTTC.

The chain links TRBV2 to TRBJ2-5, with D possibly being TRBD1 (6 bases). The CDR3 has 14 amino acids. The ends were cut back, 2 bases at V and 4 bases at J, with 11 bases in the middle. CDR1 is SNHLY and CDR2 is FYNNEI in the germline V gene. CDR3 nucleotides: TGTGCCAGCAGTGAATGGACAGACACAGAGACCCAGTACTTC. Amino acid sequence: CASSEWTDTETQYF.

This chain joins TRBV7-2 and TRBJ2-5, with 11 bases matching TRBD1. There are 17 residues in the CDR3. Looked up from germline, CDR1 is SGHTA and CDR2 is FQGNSA. Losses at the gene ends were 4 bases for V and 3 bases for J; bases not matched to a gene: 10. The CDR3 spells CASSWGPGQGEKETQYF. CDR3 DNA sequence: TGTGCCAGCAGCTGGGGTCCGGGACAGGGGGAAAAAGAGACCCAGTACTTC. The whole variable domain, remainder taken from reference TRBV7-2 and TRBJ2-5, is GAGVSQSPSNKVTEKGKDVELRCDPISGHTALYWYRQSLGQGLEFLIYFQGNSAPDKSGLPSDRFSAERTGGSVSTLTIQRTQQEDSAVYLCASSWGPGQGEKETQYFGPGTRLLVL.

The V call is TRBV6-1, the J call TRBJ2-4, with TRBD1 matching 9 bases. After removal of 6 bases from V and 3 bases from J, the junction contained 9 bases not matched to a gene. The germline V gene has CDR1 MNHNS and CDR2 SASEGT. This CDR3 contains 16 residues. The CDR3 here is CASSPGQGQDKNIQYF. DNA for the CDR3: TGTGCCAGCAGCCCTGGACAGGGGCAGGACAAAAACATTCAGTACTTC.

The chain's CDR3 is CASSKGHLYEQYF. CDR3 coding DNA: TGTGCCAGCAGTAAGGGACATCTATACGAGCAGTACTTC. The rearrangement joins TRBV6-1 to TRBJ2-7; D is perhaps TRBD1 (6 bases). V shed 5 bases and J shed 4 bases, with 12 bases lying between them. The CDR3 contains 13 residues. The germline CDR1 and CDR2 sequences are MNHNS and SASEGT.

This clonotype was observed once. This chain connects TRBV24-1 to TRBJ2-7; 7 bases fit TRBD1. Unmatched junction bases numbered 6, after V lost 5 bases and J lost 9 bases. The CDR3 has 12 residues. CDR1 is KGHDR, CDR2 SFDVKD, per germline. The CDR3 region has the DNA TGTGCCACCAGTGGCCTGACAGGGAGGCAGTACTTC. This encodes CATSGLTGRQYF.

This chain uses TRBV5-1 with TRBJ1-5; no clear D gene. Germline V gene lookup returns CDR1 SGHRS and CDR2 YFSETQ. The V and J ends lost 0 bases and 4 bases respectively, with 5 bases between them. CDR3 length equals 13 residues. The CDR3 DNA reads as TGCGCCAGCAGCTTGGCCGGGAATCAGCCCCAGCATTTT. The encoded protein is CASSLAGNQPQHF.

As concerns this clonotype: The junction shows a germline mismatch at one end, possibly a read error. V gene TRBV14 combines with J gene TRBJ1-1, with D perhaps matching TRBD1 (6 bases). CDR1 and CDR2 (germline): SGHDN, FVKESK. This CDR3 is built from 14 residues. The CDR3 region has the DNA TGTGCTAGCAGCCGAGGGGGTCGTAACACTGAAGCTTTCTTT. Protein sequence: CASSRGGRNTEAFF.

V and J are TRBV3-1 and TRBJ1-4; no clear D. V was trimmed by 4 bases and J by 8 bases, leaving 11 bases between them. The CDR3 consists of 13 residues. Germline V gives CDR1 LGHDT, CDR2 YNNKEL (reference sequence). CDR3 in amino acids: CASSPPSGEKLFF. As DNA, the CDR3 is TGTGCCAGCAGCCCACCGTCGGGGGAAAAACTGTTTTTT. Using reference TRBV3-1 and TRBJ1-4 for the parts outside the CDR3, the full variable domain is DTAVSQTPKYLVTQMGNDKSIKCEQNLGHDTMYWYKQDSKKFLKIMFSYNNKELIINETVPNRFSPKSPDKAHLNLHINSLELGDSAVYFCASSPPSGEKLFFGSGTQLSVL.

The rearrangement links TRBV15 to TRBJ2-5; no reliable D call. Germline CDR1 reads LNHNV; CDR2 reads YYDKDF (reference sequence). The CDR3 runs 14 residues. The V end was cut by 1 base, the J end by 2 bases, with 8 bases between. CDR3: CATSRGAGQETQYF. CDR3 coding DNA: TGTGCCACCAGCAGAGGGGCAGGACAAGAGACCCAGTACTTC. The full variable domain, its missing parts supplied by reference TRBV15 and TRBJ2-5, is DAMVIQNPRYQVTQFGKPVTLSCSQTLNHNVMYWYQQKSSQAPKLLFHYYDKDFNNEADTPDNFQSRRPNTSFCFLDIRSPGLGDTAMYLCATSRGAGQETQYFGPGTRLLVL.

This clonotype appeared once. This chain joins TRBV10-1 and TRBJ2-1; D is unclear. The germline CDR1 and CDR2 sequences are WNHNN and SYGVQD (reference sequence). Trimming shortened V by 2 bases and J by 12 bases, and 14 bases separated the two germline ends. The CDR3 loop spans 13 amino acids. For the CDR3, the DNA is TGCGCCAGCAGTGAGACAGTGGGTGAACGGCAGTTCTTC. This gives the protein CASSETVGERQFF.

The chain has TRBV5-1 and TRBJ2-1; 10 nucleotides agree with TRBD1. This CDR3 region has 15 residues. CDR1 SGHRS and CDR2 YFSETQ come from the germline V gene. V trimming: 7 bases; J trimming: 6 bases; junction bases outside the gene matches: 10. The CDR3: CASDSGTGASNEQFF. CDR3 nucleotides: TGCGCCAGCGACTCCGGGACAGGGGCGAGCAATGAGCAGTTCTTC.

The rearrangement joins TRBV18 to TRBJ1-1; D possibly corresponds to TRBD1 (5 bases). There are 13 residues in the CDR3. CDR1 and CDR2 (germline): KGHSH, LQKENI. The V gene lost 8 bases and the J gene lost 5 bases, with 15 bases spanning the gap. The CDR3 reads CASRGGDRTEAFF. CDR3 nucleotide sequence: TGTGCCAGCCGCGGAGGGGATCGGACTGAAGCTTTCTTT.

The chain recombines TRBV9 with TRBJ2-5; D may be TRBD1 (7 bases). With 1 base removed from V and 0 bases from J, the gap between germline ends came to 10 bases. The germline gives CDR1 SGDLS, CDR2 YYNGEE. The CDR3 length is 15 residues. The DNA for the CDR3 is TGTGCCAGCAGCGTACGGGGGACAGACCAAGAGACCCAGTACTTC. Its protein is CASSVRGTDQETQYF.

V is TRBV5-4 and J is TRBJ2-3; D is uncertain. The V end lost 0 bases, the J end lost 3 bases, and 2 bases lay between the germline ends. Germline V lookup: CDR1 SGHNT, CDR2 YYREEE (reference sequence). CDR3 length: 12 residues. As DNA, the CDR3 is TGTGCCAGCAGCTTGGATACAGATACGCAGTATTTT. It is translated as CASSLDTDTQYF. The whole variable domain, filled in from reference TRBV5-4 and TRBJ2-3, reads ETGVTQSPTHLIKTRGQQVTLRCSSQSGHNTVSWYQQALGQGPQFIFQYYREEENGRGNFPPRFSGLQFPNYSSELNVNALELDDSALYLCASSLDTDTQYFGPGTRLTVL.

A single count supports this clonotype. The chain carries TRBV6-2 or TRBV6-3 and TRBJ2-4; D is perhaps TRBD1 (5 bases). With 6 bases removed from V and 4 bases from J, the gap between germline ends came to 10 bases. In germline, CDR1 is MNHEY, CDR2 SVGEGT. The CDR3 length is 13 residues. The DNA for the CDR3 is TGTGCCAGCAGCATCGACAGTAAAAACATTCAGTACTTC. Translation gives CASSIDSKNIQYF.

The chain links TRBV4-1 to TRBJ2-6; unclear D gene. Per germline, CDR1 MGHRA and CDR2 YSYEKL. The CDR3 has 16 amino acids. Trimming shortened V by 1 base and J by 0 bases, and 7 bases separated the two germline ends. CDR3 in DNA: TGCGCCAGCAGCCAAGTGATCCTCTCTGGGGCCAACGTCCTGACTTTC. This translates into CASSQVILSGANVLTF.

V and J are TRBV7-8 and TRBJ1-1; D gene ambiguous. The CDR3 extends over 14 amino acids. CDR1 and CDR2 (germline): SGHVS, FQNEAQ. Trimming stripped 5 bases from V and 1 base from J, with 11 bases between. CDR3 residues: CASSEREGNTEAFF. The CDR3 DNA reads as TGTGCCAGCAGCGAGCGTGAGGGGAACACTGAAGCTTTCTTT.

This CDR3 reads CASSYGTSADNEQFF. CDR3 nucleotide sequence: TGTGCCAGCAGCTACGGGACTAGCGCCGACAATGAGCAGTTCTTC. The rearrangement uses TRBV7-9 and TRBJ2-1, with 10 nucleotides matching TRBD2. Per germline, CDR1 SEHNR and CDR2 FQNEAQ (reference sequence). The V gene end was trimmed by 4 bases and the J gene end by 5 bases; junction bases not matched to a gene: 5. This CDR3 spans 15 amino acids.

The chain has TRBV3-1 and TRBJ2-5, with D uncertain. This CDR3 comprises 12 residues. Trimming removed 1 base at V and 5 bases at J, with 5 bases between. Germline lookup yields CDR1 LGHDT and CDR2 YNNKEL (reference sequence). CDR3 in amino acids: CASSQGYETQYF. The CDR3 DNA follows: TGTGCCAGCAGCCAAGGGTATGAGACCCAGTACTTC.

This chain links TRBV6-2 or TRBV6-3 with TRBJ2-3; TRBD1 might be the D (5 bases). The ends were cut back, 5 bases at V and 3 bases at J, with 9 bases in the middle. Germline CDR1 MNHEY, CDR2 SVGEGT. The CDR3 consists of 13 residues. The CDR3 reads CASSRKGTDTQYF. CDR3 bases: TGTGCCAGCAGTCGAAAGGGGACAGATACGCAGTATTTT.